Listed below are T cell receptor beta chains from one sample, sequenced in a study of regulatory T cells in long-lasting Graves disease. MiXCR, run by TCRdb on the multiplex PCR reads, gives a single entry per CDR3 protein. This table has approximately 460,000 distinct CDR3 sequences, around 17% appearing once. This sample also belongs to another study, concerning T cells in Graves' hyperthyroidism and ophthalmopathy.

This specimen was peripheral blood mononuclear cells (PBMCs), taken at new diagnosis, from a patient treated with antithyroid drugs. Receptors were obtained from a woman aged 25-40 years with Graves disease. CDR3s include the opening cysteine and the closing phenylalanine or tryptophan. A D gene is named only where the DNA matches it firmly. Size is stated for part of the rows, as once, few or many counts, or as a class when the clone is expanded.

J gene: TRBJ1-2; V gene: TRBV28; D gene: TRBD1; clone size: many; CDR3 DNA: TGTGCCAGCAGAGAACAGGGGGCGCGGGGCTACACCTTC; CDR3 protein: CASREQGARGYTF
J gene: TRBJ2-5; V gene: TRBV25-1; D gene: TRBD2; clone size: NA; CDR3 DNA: TGTGCCAGCAGTCGGCGGGAGGGCCAGGAGACCCAGTACTTC; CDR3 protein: CASSRREGQETQYF
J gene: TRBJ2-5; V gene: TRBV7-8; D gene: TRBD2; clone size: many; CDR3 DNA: TGTGCCAGCAGCCTGGGGTCGGGGACTAGCGCACGGGAGACCCAGTACTTC; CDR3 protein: CASSLGSGTSARETQYF
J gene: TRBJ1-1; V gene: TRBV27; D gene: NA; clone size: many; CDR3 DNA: TGTGCCAGCAGCCCTCCCGGACGCCAAAACACTGAAGCTTTCTTT; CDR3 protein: CASSPPGRQNTEAFF
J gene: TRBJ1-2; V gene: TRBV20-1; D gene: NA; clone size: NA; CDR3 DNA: TGCAGTGCTAGAGTGAGCTATGGCTACACCTTC; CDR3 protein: CSARVSYGYTF
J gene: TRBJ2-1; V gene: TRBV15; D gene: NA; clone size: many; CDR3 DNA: TGTGCCACCAGCAGAGATCCCTGGACAGGGAGGATCGGGGACTCAGGACTAGCAATCCCTGAGCAGTTCTTC; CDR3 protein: CATSRDPWTGRIGDSGLAIPEQFF
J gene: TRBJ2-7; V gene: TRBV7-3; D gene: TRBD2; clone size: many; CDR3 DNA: TGTGCCAGCAGCTTATGGGGGGGGGGCTACGAGCAGTACTTC; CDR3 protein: CASSLWGGGYEQYF
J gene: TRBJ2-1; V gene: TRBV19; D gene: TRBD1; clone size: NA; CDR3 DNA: TGTGCCAGTAGTATCGGGACAGGGGGCTACAATGAGCAGTTCTTC; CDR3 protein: CASSIGTGGYNEQFF
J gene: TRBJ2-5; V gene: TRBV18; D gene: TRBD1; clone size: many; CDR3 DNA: TGTGCCAGCTCACCACGGGACAGGGCTGAGACCCAGTACTTC; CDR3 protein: CASSPRDRAETQYF
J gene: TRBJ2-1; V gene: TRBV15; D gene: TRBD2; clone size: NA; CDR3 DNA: TGTGCCACCATCGAGAGCCTCTCGGGACTAGCGGGAGGTTACAATGAGCAGTTCTTC; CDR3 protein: CATIESLSGLAGGYNEQFF
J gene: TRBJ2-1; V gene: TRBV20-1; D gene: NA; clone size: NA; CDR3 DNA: TGCAGTGCTAGGTTGAATGAGCAGTTCTTC; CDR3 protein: CSARLNEQFF
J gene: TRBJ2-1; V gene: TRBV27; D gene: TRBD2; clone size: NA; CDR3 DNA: TGTGCCAGCAGTTACGAGGCCCTAGCGGGGGAGGTTGAGCAGTTCTTC; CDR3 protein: CASSYEALAGEVEQFF
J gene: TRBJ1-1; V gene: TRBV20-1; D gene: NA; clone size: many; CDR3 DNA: TGCAGTGCTAGAGATTATCTGAGAGGTTCATTTGCTGAAGCTTTCTTT; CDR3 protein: CSARDYLRGSFAEAFF
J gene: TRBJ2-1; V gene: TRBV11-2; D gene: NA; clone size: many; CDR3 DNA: TGTGCCAGCAGCTTCATAGGCGAGGGTCATGAGCAGTTCTTC; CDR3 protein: CASSFIGEGHEQFF
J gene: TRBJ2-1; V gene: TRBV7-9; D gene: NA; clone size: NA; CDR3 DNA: TGTGCCAGCAGCTTAGGTGGAGGAACGGCTGATCAGTTCTTC; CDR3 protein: CASSLGGGTADQFF
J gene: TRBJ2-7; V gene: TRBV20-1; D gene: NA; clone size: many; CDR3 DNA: TGCAGTGCTAGAGACGGGGGCCGGGACGAGCAGTACTTC; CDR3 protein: CSARDGGRDEQYF
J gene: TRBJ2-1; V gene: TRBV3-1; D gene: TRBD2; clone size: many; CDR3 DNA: TGTGCCAGCAGCCTTGGGACTAGCCCCCCGGAGCAGTTCTTC; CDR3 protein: CASSLGTSPPEQFF
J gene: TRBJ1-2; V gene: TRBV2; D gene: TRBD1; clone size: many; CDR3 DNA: TGTGCCACCTCGGATGCGAGAGTCCGGGACAGCAACTATGGCTACACCTTC; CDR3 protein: CATSDARVRDSNYGYTF